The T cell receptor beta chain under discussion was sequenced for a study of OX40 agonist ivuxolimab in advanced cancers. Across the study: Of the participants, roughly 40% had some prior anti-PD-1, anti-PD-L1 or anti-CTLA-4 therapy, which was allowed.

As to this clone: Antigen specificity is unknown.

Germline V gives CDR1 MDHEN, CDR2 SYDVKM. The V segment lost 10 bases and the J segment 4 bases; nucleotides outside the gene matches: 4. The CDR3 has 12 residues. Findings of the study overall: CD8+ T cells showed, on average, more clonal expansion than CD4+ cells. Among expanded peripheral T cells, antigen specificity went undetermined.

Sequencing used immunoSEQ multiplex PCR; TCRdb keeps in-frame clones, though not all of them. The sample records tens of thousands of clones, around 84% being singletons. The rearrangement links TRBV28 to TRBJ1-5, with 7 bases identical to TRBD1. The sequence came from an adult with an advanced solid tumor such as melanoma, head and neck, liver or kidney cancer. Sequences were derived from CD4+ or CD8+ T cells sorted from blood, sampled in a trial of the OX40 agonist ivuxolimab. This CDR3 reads CATYRGNQPQHF. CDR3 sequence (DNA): TGTGCCACCTACAGGGGAAATCAGCCCCAGCATTTT.